The TCR beta chain under discussion was sequenced for a study of blood T cell repertoires in COVID-19. V lost 8 bases to trimming and J lost 1 base, with 11 bases between them. CDR3 length: 13 amino acids. Germline CDR1 is SEHNR and CDR2 is FQNEAQ (reference sequence). Profiled with immunoSEQ multiplex PCR; TCRdb holds only in-frame clones, not every one. The table lists about 180,000 clones, less than 90% of them singletons. The sample taken for sequencing was peripheral blood. J is TRBJ1-2 and V is TRBV7-9; D remains unclear. The source of this sequence is a woman aged 70-85 years with COVID-19, enrolled during active disease. The chain's CDR3 is CASVPLSNYGYTF. CDR3 DNA sequence: TGTGCCAGCGTACCCCTCAGTAACTATGGCTACACCTTC.